These 6 T cell receptor beta chains were all obtained from the same sample, sequenced in a study of blood T cell repertoires in COVID-19 (dated by TCRdb to the early 2020s). Library preparation used the immunoSEQ multiplex PCR assay. TCRdb obtained this table from immuneACCESS and retained in-frame rearrangements with V and J assigned. These tables miss some clones; where compared with another copy, unresolved V genes account for less than half of the shortfall, and the remainder is unexplained. Here the sample has about 74,000 clones; almost 85% occur a single time. The ten largest clones add up to roughly 24% of the sample. Sequencing input: peripheral blood. The receptor source for this set is a middle-aged man with acute or convalescent COVID-19.

V and J are TRBV5-4 and TRBJ2-5; D possibly corresponds to TRBD1 (6 bases). Germline V gene lookup returns CDR1 SGHNT and CDR2 YYREEE (reference sequence). Trimming pared 0 bases from V and 1 base from J, leaving 7 bases between. The CDR3 sequence is 14 residues long. CDR3 coding DNA: TGTGCCAGCAGCTTGGCAGGGGTCCAAGAGACCCAGTACTTC. Residues: CASSLAGVQETQYF.

The V gene is TRBV13, the J gene TRBJ1-1; D is ambiguous. There are 14 residues in the CDR3. The V gene lost 0 bases and the J gene lost 6 bases, with 11 bases spanning the gap. Germline V lookup: CDR1 PRHDT, CDR2 FYEKMQ (reference sequence). The CDR3, as DNA: TGTGCCAGCAGCTTAGGAGGAGGGTACGCTGAAGCTTTCTTT. Translation: CASSLGGGYAEAFF.

V and J are TRBV11-3 and TRBJ2-3, with 10 bases identical to TRBD2. Per the germline V gene, CDR1 is SGHNT and CDR2 is YENEEA. Losses at the gene ends were 5 bases for V and 2 bases for J; bases not matched to a gene: 4. The CDR3 runs 15 residues. CDR3 protein: CASSVAGGHTDTQYF. For the CDR3, the DNA is TGTGCCAGCAGCGTAGCGGGGGGCCACACAGATACGCAGTATTTT. Full variable domain (remainder filled in from reference TRBV11-3 and TRBJ2-3): EAGVVQSPRYKIIEKKQPVAFWCNPISGHNTLYWYLQNLGQGPELLIRYENEEAVDDSQLPKDRFSAERLKGVDSTLKIQPAELGDSAVYLCASSVAGGHTDTQYFGPGTRLTVL.

The chain carries TRBV3-1 (or the pseudogene TRBV3-2) and TRBJ1-2; 9 bases are a match to TRBD1. Unmatched junction bases numbered 4, after V lost 2 bases and J lost 6 bases. CDR1 and CDR2 (germline): LGHDT, YNNKEL (reference sequence). There are 14 residues in the CDR3. The CDR3 bases are TGTGCCAGCAGCCAATGGGACAGGGACGATGGCTACACCTTC. It specifies CASSQWDRDDGYTF.

The chain joins TRBV5-4 to TRBJ1-2, with 10 bases matching TRBD1. The CDR3 has 14 residues. CDR1 and CDR2 from the germline V gene are SGHNT and YYREEE (reference sequence). V trimming: 5 bases; J trimming: 7 bases; junction bases outside the gene matches: 8. Written as DNA, the CDR3 is TGTGCCAGCAGGCCAACGGGACAGGGGTTTGGCTACACCTTC. It encodes CASRPTGQGFGYTF.

V is TRBV7-6 and J is TRBJ2-2, with D tentatively TRBD1 (5 bases). The CDR3 spans 17 residues. Trimming cost V 1 base and J 0 bases, with 12 bases left between them. In germline, CDR1 is SGHVS, CDR2 FNYEAQ. For the CDR3, the DNA is TGTGCCAGCAGCTTAGAGCCCCCAGGGACGAACACCGGGGAGCTGTTTTTT. Encoded protein: CASSLEPPGTNTGELFF.